The rows below give T cell receptor beta chains drawn from one sample of a study of T cells expressing NK-cell markers. TCRdb reprocessed the 5' RACE reads; each CDR3 protein has one entry and no DNA is given. In total, the table holds roughly 390,000 distinct CDR3 sequences. Material: blood T cells: a sorted CD56 or NKG2C T cell subset, CD4+ or CD8+ T cells, or bulk PBMC T cells (not recorded which). These receptors all stem from a woman aged 45-65 years in good health. Each CDR3 is given with its conserved first and last residue.

v_call: TRBV6-2/TRBV6-3; j_call: TRBJ1-1; cdr3_aa: CASSYSTGFPEAFF
v_call: TRBV6-5; j_call: TRBJ1-1; cdr3_aa: CASSYSSGAEAFF
v_call: TRBV29-1; j_call: TRBJ2-1; cdr3_aa: CSVIAGDRGEQFF
v_call: TRBV24-1; j_call: TRBJ2-1; cdr3_aa: CATSATSAGSYNEQFF
v_call: TRBV7-7; j_call: TRBJ2-3; cdr3_aa: CASSSGLAGETDTQYF
v_call: TRBV5-1; j_call: TRBJ2-5; cdr3_aa: CASSSGLAGAVETQYF
v_call: TRBV5-1; j_call: TRBJ2-7; cdr3_aa: CASSLEAGGFYEQYF
v_call: TRBV7-3; j_call: TRBJ2-1; cdr3_aa: CASSLRDGLYNEQFF
v_call: TRBV18; j_call: TRBJ1-1; cdr3_aa: CASSPASTEAFF
v_call: TRBV9; j_call: TRBJ2-3; cdr3_aa: CASSASLAFGDTQYF
v_call: TRBV27; j_call: TRBJ2-7; cdr3_aa: CASSSGTKTYEQYF
v_call: TRBV10-3; j_call: TRBJ2-3; cdr3_aa: CAISSPSGGTDTQYF
v_call: TRBV6-5; j_call: TRBJ2-1; cdr3_aa: CASSYRAGVRNEQFF
v_call: TRBV18; j_call: TRBJ2-3; cdr3_aa: CASSRSPSPERYF
v_call: TRBV10-2; j_call: TRBJ2-7; cdr3_aa: CASSLAGVSEQYF
v_call: TRBV15; j_call: TRBJ2-1; cdr3_aa: CATSFLPGQPSNEQFF
v_call: TRBV5-1; j_call: TRBJ2-1; cdr3_aa: CASSLVAGGSNEQFF
v_call: TRBV29-1; j_call: TRBJ2-5; cdr3_aa: CSVEAGNRETQYF
v_call: TRBV30; j_call: TRBJ1-5; cdr3_aa: CAWSGQAPQPQHF
v_call: TRBV5-1; j_call: TRBJ2-1; cdr3_aa: CASRSNRGYNEQFF
v_call: TRBV6-4; j_call: TRBJ2-3; cdr3_aa: CASSDFPAGGGTDTQYF
v_call: TRBV2; j_call: TRBJ2-5; cdr3_aa: CASIGQGKTQYF
v_call: TRBV7-9; j_call: TRBJ2-1; cdr3_aa: CASSLGQGAEQFF
v_call: TRBV9; j_call: TRBJ2-3; cdr3_aa: CASSVGGRAADTQYF
v_call: TRBV3-1; j_call: TRBJ2-5; cdr3_aa: CASSLKQWETQYF
v_call: TRBV4-1; j_call: TRBJ2-1; cdr3_aa: CASRKIAGGVLDEQFF
v_call: TRBV14; j_call: TRBJ2-5; cdr3_aa: CASSQVTGWARETQYF
v_call: TRBV20-1; j_call: TRBJ2-3; cdr3_aa: CSARDPRVTDTQYF
v_call: TRBV20-1; j_call: TRBJ1-1; cdr3_aa: CSASGTLSVGAFF
v_call: TRBV7-9; j_call: TRBJ2-7; cdr3_aa: CASRDPGTSSHEQYF
v_call: TRBV10-3; j_call: TRBJ2-5; cdr3_aa: CAISDRGIQETQYF
v_call: TRBV5-1; j_call: TRBJ2-2; cdr3_aa: CASSLAGTSGTYRTHGELFF
v_call: TRBV19; j_call: TRBJ2-1; cdr3_aa: CASSIGTLTRSYNEQFF
v_call: TRBV30; j_call: TRBJ1-1; cdr3_aa: CAWSADLNTEAFF
v_call: TRBV12-3/TRBV12-4; j_call: TRBJ2-6; cdr3_aa: CASSLHSGANVLTF
v_call: TRBV5-5; j_call: TRBJ1-5; cdr3_aa: CASSLSGVAQPQHF
v_call: TRBV20-1; j_call: TRBJ1-1; cdr3_aa: CSASQQSLNTEAFF
v_call: TRBV5-1; j_call: TRBJ2-2; cdr3_aa: CASSFPATGELFF
v_call: TRBV7-6; j_call: TRBJ2-5; cdr3_aa: CASSLSFDLLETQYF
v_call: TRBV20-1; j_call: TRBJ2-1; cdr3_aa: CSASDEGVGHEQFF
v_call: TRBV3-1; j_call: TRBJ2-5; cdr3_aa: CASTRRGRGLETQYF
v_call: TRBV7-2; j_call: TRBJ2-5; cdr3_aa: CASSLDLGPWETQYF
v_call: TRBV12-5; j_call: TRBJ2-2; cdr3_aa: CASGKPNTGELFF